Following are 17 T cell receptor beta chains from one sample sequenced in a study of identical twins. TCRdb processed the 5' RACE reads anew with MiXCR; each CDR3 protein has one entry. The profile shows 550,000 to 700,000 distinct CDR3 sequences, more than 9% of them singletons. The sample was also linked to a second study, of yellow fever vaccine responses in identical twins.

Sample: PBMCs. All receptors derive from a young woman in good health.

The DNA of the CDR3 is TGTGCCAGCAGGCAGTGGTGGGGGGCTGAAGCTTTCTTT. It specifies CASRQWWGAEAFF. The rearrangement uses TRBV6-1 and TRBJ1-1; tentative D call: TRBD1 (5 bases). Between the trimmed V and J ends, which lost 6 bases and 6 bases, there was a span of 14 bases. The CDR3 spans 13 residues. Looked up from germline, CDR1 is MNHNS and CDR2 is SASEGT.

This clonotype was found many times. The genes are TRBV7-2 and TRBJ2-1; maybe TRBD2 (5 bases). Trimming cost V 5 bases and J 10 bases, with 15 bases left between them. Germline CDR1 and CDR2: SGHTA and FQGNSA. CDR3 length: 13 amino acids. CDR3 amino acids: CASSTPGVEEQFF. The CDR3 DNA follows: TGTGCCAGCAGCACCCCCGGGGTGGAGGAGCAGTTCTTC. The whole variable domain, remainder taken from reference TRBV7-2 and TRBJ2-1, is GAGVSQSPSNKVTEKGKDVELRCDPISGHTALYWYRQSLGQGLEFLIYFQGNSAPDKSGLPSDRFSAERTGGSVSTLTIQRTQQEDSAVYLCASSTPGVEEQFFGPGTRLTVL.

The table lists this clonotype with many counts. The J gene is TRBJ2-3, the V gene TRBV29-1, with D perhaps matching TRBD1 (6 bases). CDR3 size: 15 residues. Trimming took 0 bases from V and 3 from J, leaving 13 bases between them. Per the germline V gene, CDR1 is SQVTM and CDR2 is ANQGSEA. The CDR3 here is CSVEETDRRTDTQYF. The CDR3, as DNA: TGCAGCGTTGAAGAGACCGACAGGAGGACAGATACGCAGTATTTT.

This chain uses TRBV12-3 or TRBV12-4 with TRBJ1-5, with D hard to call. This CDR3 spans 13 amino acids. The V gene lost 3 bases and the J gene lost 8 bases, with 11 bases spanning the gap. CDR3 loop: CASSFAVREPQHF. CDR3 sequence (DNA): TGTGCCAGCAGTTTTGCAGTGAGGGAGCCCCAGCATTTT.

This chain uses TRBV27 with TRBJ2-1, with 10 bases aligning to TRBD2. V was clipped by 2 bases and J by 5 bases; unmatched bases: 6. From germline, CDR1 is MNHEY and CDR2 SMNVEV (reference sequence). The CDR3 has 16 residues. The CDR3 coding sequence is TGTGCCAGCAGTTTACGCGGAGCGGGAGGGAACAATGAGCAGTTCTTC. Protein product: CASSLRGAGGNNEQFF.

This chain uses TRBV6-1 with TRBJ2-7; D assignment may be TRBD1 or TRBD2 (7 bases each). The CDR3 loop spans 15 amino acids. V lost 1 base, J lost 4 bases, and 14 bases lay in between. CDR1 is MNHNS and CDR2 is SASEGT in the germline V gene. The CDR3 reads CASSEVGRGPYEQYF. CDR3 bases: TGTGCCAGCAGTGAAGTAGGGAGGGGGCCGTACGAGCAGTACTTC.

This clonotype came up many times. This chain links TRBV11-2 with TRBJ2-7; the D call may be TRBD1 or TRBD2 (5 bases each). The CDR3 is 14 residues long. Germline lookup yields CDR1 SGHAT and CDR2 FQNNGV. V was cut by 2 bases and J by 5 bases, with 13 bases left in between. CDR3 in amino acids: CASSLSWGPNEQYF. CDR3 nucleotides: TGTGCCAGCAGCTTAAGTTGGGGACCGAACGAGCAGTACTTC.

This chain links TRBV4-3 with TRBJ2-1, with 7 bases matching TRBD2. Germline trimming cut 2 bases from V and 4 bases from J; bases unmatched to any gene: 8. CDR1 is LGHNA and CDR2 is YSLEER in the germline V gene. The CDR3 consists of 16 residues. DNA of the CDR3: TGCGCCAGCAGCCAACAACTCGGGACTACTTACAATGAGCAGTTCTTC. Residues: CASSQQLGTTYNEQFF.

This clonotype has a handful of counts. The chain couples TRBV12-3 or TRBV12-4 to TRBJ2-3; 8 bases are shared with TRBD1. CDR3 length: 16 residues. V was clipped by 5 bases and J by 3 bases; unmatched bases: 10. In nucleotides, the CDR3 is TGTGCCAGCAGTCCCGATATGGACAGGGCGACAGATACGCAGTATTTT. This gives the protein CASSPDMDRATDTQYF.

This clonotype appeared many times. The rearrangement uses TRBV4-3 and TRBJ1-6, with 8 bases aligning to TRBD1. V was pared by 4 bases and J by 0 bases, with 2 bases of the junction left unmatched. CDR1 is LGHNA, CDR2 YSLEER, per germline. This CDR3 has 16 amino acids. In DNA form, the CDR3 reads TGCGCCAGCAGCCGGGACAGGAGCTCCTATAATTCACCCCTCCACTTT. It is translated as CASSRDRSSYNSPLHF.

The table lists this clonotype with many counts. The CDR3 loop is CASSSPQGATEAFF. CDR3 DNA sequence: TGTGCCAGCAGCTCGCCACAGGGAGCCACTGAAGCTTTCTTT. The gene calls are TRBV5-6 and TRBJ1-1, with D perhaps TRBD1 (6 bases). V lost 3 bases and J lost 4, with 13 bases in between. Germline assignment: CDR1 SGHDT and CDR2 YYEEEE. This CDR3 contains 14 residues.

This clonotype was found many times. The genes are TRBV15 and TRBJ2-7; the D gene is possibly TRBD2 (6 bases). Looked up from germline, CDR1 is LNHNV and CDR2 is YYDKDF (reference sequence). Trimming removed 3 bases from V and 5 bases from J, with 14 bases in between. The CDR3 runs to 14 residues. Here the CDR3 DNA reads TGTGCCACCAGCAGCAGGCAGGGAGGAAACGAGCAGTACTTC. Translation: CATSSRQGGNEQYF.

The gene calls are TRBV27 and TRBJ2-5, with D possibly TRBD2 on 5 matching bases. In germline, CDR1 is MNHEY, CDR2 SMNVEV (reference sequence). The CDR3 loop spans 14 amino acids. Trimming left V 6 bases short and J 1 base short, with 12 bases between. The CDR3 is CASRGSWLQETQYF. The CDR3 coding sequence is TGTGCCAGCAGGGGGAGTTGGCTCCAAGAGACCCAGTACTTC.

This clonotype was counted ten times or more. The gene calls are TRBV6-2 or TRBV6-3 and TRBJ2-1; 9 positions match TRBD1. Germline CDR1 reads MNHEY; CDR2 reads SVGEGT. The trim removed 2 bases at V and 5 bases at J, leaving 4 bases unmatched. The CDR3 is made up of 15 amino acids. CDR3 DNA: TGTGCCAGCAGTTACCCCGGGACAGGGAACAATGAGCAGTTCTTC. Protein sequence: CASSYPGTGNNEQFF.

This clonotype was observed at least ten times. The chain recombines TRBV7-9 with TRBJ2-7; 9 bases match TRBD1. Germline values: CDR1 SEHNR, CDR2 FQNEAQ (reference sequence). Trimming at V came to 5 bases and at J to 0 bases, leaving 5 bases not matched to a gene. This CDR3 contains 15 residues. For the CDR3, the DNA is TGTGCCAGCAGCCAGGGACAGGGTCACTCCTACGAGCAGTACTTC. It is translated as CASSQGQGHSYEQYF.

The V call is TRBV6-1, the J call TRBJ2-7, with 7 bases identical to TRBD1. The J segment lost 6 bases and the V segment lost 6 bases, leaving 11 bases of the junction unmatched. This CDR3 is built from 14 residues. Germline V gene sequence: CDR1 MNHNS, CDR2 SASEGT. CDR3 coding DNA: TGTGCCAGCAGACCCGGACAGGCGCACGGCGAGCAGTACTTC. Translated, it gives CASRPGQAHGEQYF.

This clonotype has at least ten counts. The chain joins TRBV7-2 to TRBJ1-2; D call uncertain. V was pared by 0 bases and J by 0 bases, with 11 bases between. The CDR3 loop spans 16 amino acids. Germline V gives CDR1 SGHTA, CDR2 FQGNSA. The CDR3 sequence is CASSLARFASNYGYTF. The CDR3 DNA follows: TGTGCCAGCAGCTTAGCGCGTTTCGCGTCTAACTATGGCTACACCTTC.